Following are 18 T cell receptor beta chains from one sample sequenced in a study of type 1 regulatory T cells. No antigens are known for them. TCRdb passed the reads through MiXCR, listing each CDR3 protein once. The table shows about 42,000 distinct CDR3 sequences, with 10% to 15% occurring only once. Sequenced material: cultured non-Tr1 T cells, either the whole culture or a sorted T cell fraction (not recorded which). These receptor sequences come from a human donor in good health.

This clonotype was seen a few times. The V and J genes are TRBV5-1 and TRBJ2-5; TRBD2 is a possible D gene (6 bases). V lost 4 bases, J lost 5 bases, and 27 bases lay in between. CDR1 is SGHRS and CDR2 is YFSETQ in the germline V gene. This CDR3 spans 18 amino acids. The CDR3 DNA sequence: TGCGCCAGCAGCCCGCGGGGTCGCGAGTGGGTGGAATCCGAGACCCAGTACTTC. Its protein is CASSPRGREWVESETQYF.

This chain joins TRBV29-1 and TRBJ2-5; no clear D. The CDR3 covers 13 residues. The V end lost 0 bases, the J end lost 3 bases, and 8 bases lay between the germline ends. Germline assignment: CDR1 SQVTM and CDR2 ANQGSEA. The CDR3 sequence is CSVEDIQKETQYF. Written as DNA, the CDR3 is TGCAGCGTTGAAGACATACAGAAAGAGACCCAGTACTTC.

This clonotype was detected once. With a much larger clone just one base away, this may be a read error. The chain carries TRBV12-3 or TRBV12-4 and TRBJ2-7; 8 bases are a match to TRBD1. CDR3 length: 14 amino acids. This chain's CDR3 is CASSAQGGPYEQCF. CDR3 nucleotide sequence: TGTGCCAGCAGTGCACAGGGGGGCCCCTACGAGCAGTGCTTC.

The chain couples TRBV5-1 to TRBJ2-2, with 14 nucleotides matching TRBD2. The germline CDR1 and CDR2 sequences are SGHRS and YFSETQ. The CDR3 has 17 residues. The junction had 6 bases not matched to a gene; V was cut back by 4 bases and J by 4 bases. The chain's CDR3 is CASSTLTSGRATGELFF. In DNA form, the CDR3 reads TGCGCCAGCAGCACGTTGACTAGCGGGAGGGCCACCGGGGAGCTGTTTTTT.

The chain uses TRBV30 and TRBJ2-4; no clear D gene. CDR1 and CDR2 from the germline V gene are GTSNPN and SVGIG (reference sequence). The germline V and J ends were trimmed by 1 base and 8 bases, with 12 bases remaining between them. The CDR3 contains 13 residues. CDR3 protein: CAWSATVGDIQYF. The DNA for the CDR3 is TGTGCCTGGAGTGCCACCGTTGGGGACATTCAGTACTTC.

This clonotype was counted only a few times. The V and J genes are TRBV5-1 and TRBJ1-6; the D is unclear. From germline, CDR1 is SGHRS and CDR2 YFSETQ. V was trimmed by 5 bases and J by 7 bases, leaving 16 bases between them. This CDR3 comprises 15 residues. The CDR3: CASRETGQANSPLHF. The CDR3 bases are TGCGCCAGCAGAGAAACGGGCCAGGCGAATTCACCCCTCCACTTT.

This clonotype is medium-sized (0.01 to 0.1%) within its sample. The CDR3 region is CASSEPTGGFGNQPQHF. CDR3 sequence (DNA): TGTGCCAGCAGTGAACCGACAGGGGGATTCGGCAATCAGCCCCAGCATTTT. This chain links TRBV6-1 with TRBJ1-5; 9 bases are a match to TRBD1. The CDR3 contains 17 residues. Per germline, CDR1 MNHNS and CDR2 SASEGT. Germline trimming cut 2 bases from V and 2 bases from J; bases unmatched to any gene: 7.

This clonotype has just a few counts. The chain links TRBV10-3 to TRBJ2-2; 12 nucleotides agree with TRBD2. The length of the CDR3 is 14 residues. The junction had 2 bases not matched to a gene; V was cut back by 8 bases and J by 4 bases. The germline CDR1 and CDR2 sequences are ENHRY and SYGVKD. The CDR3 DNA follows: TGTGCCATCGGACTAGCGGGACGCACCGGGGAGCTGTTTTTT. Its translation: CAIGLAGRTGELFF.

This clonotype was observed at least ten times. V and J are TRBV7-8 and TRBJ2-6, with TRBD1 identical over 7 bases. The CDR3 spans 15 residues. CDR1 is SGHVS and CDR2 is FQNEAQ in the germline V gene. Germline trimming cut 5 bases from V and 2 bases from J; bases unmatched to any gene: 3. CDR3 in DNA: TGTGCCAGCAGCCTAACAGGGGCTGGGGCCAACGTCCTGACTTTC. It encodes CASSLTGAGANVLTF. The entire variable domain, with the rest obtained from reference TRBV7-8 and TRBJ2-6, is as follows: GAGVSQSPRYKVAKRGQDVALRCDPISGHVSLFWYQQALGQGPEFLTYFQNEAQLDKSGLPSDRFFAERPEGSVSTLKIQRTQQEDSAVYLCASSLTGAGANVLTFGAGSRLTVL.

This clonotype was picked up many times. The chain employs TRBV5-6 and TRBJ2-3; D ambiguous. CDR1 SGHDT and CDR2 YYEEEE come from the germline V gene. V lost 2 bases, J lost 4 bases, and 8 bases lay in between. The CDR3 has 13 amino acids. Here the CDR3 reads CASSFSAADTQYF. CDR3 in DNA: TGTGCCAGCAGCTTCTCGGCGGCAGATACGCAGTATTTT.

This chain connects TRBV12-3 or TRBV12-4 to TRBJ2-5, with D tentatively TRBD1 (6 bases). The CDR3 runs 13 residues. V was clipped by 4 bases and J by 7 bases, with 13 bases between them. CDR3 DNA: TGTGCCAGCAGTTCTACCTCAGGGGCGACCCAGTACTTC. Translated: CASSSTSGATQYF.

A few counts support this clonotype. The chain links TRBV7-2 to TRBJ2-5, with D perhaps TRBD1 (5 bases). The V end was cut by 4 bases, the J end by 1 base, with 16 bases between. Germline lookup yields CDR1 SGHTA and CDR2 FQGNSA. The CDR3 spans 16 residues. CDR3: CASSSGRWAPQETQYF. CDR3 nucleotide sequence: TGTGCCAGCAGCTCAGGGCGCTGGGCGCCCCAAGAGACCCAGTACTTC.

This clonotype appeared many times. The rearrangement links TRBV29-1 to TRBJ2-4; D is perhaps TRBD1 (5 bases). Germline CDR1 reads SQVTM; CDR2 reads ANQGSEA. Between the trimmed V and J ends, which lost 0 bases and 0 bases, there was a span of 15 bases. The length of the CDR3 is 17 residues. This CDR3 is CSVEESTGRGAKNIQYF. The CDR3 DNA sequence: TGCAGCGTTGAAGAGTCGACGGGTAGGGGAGCCAAAAACATTCAGTACTTC.

This clonotype has at least ten counts. The chain combines TRBV5-1 with TRBJ2-3; D unresolved. The CDR3 contains 12 residues. Per germline, CDR1 SGHRS and CDR2 YFSETQ. V shed 2 bases and J shed 2 bases, with 3 bases lying between them. CDR3 sequence (DNA): TGCGCCAGCAGCTTTCACACAGATACGCAGTATTTT. This sequence encodes CASSFHTDTQYF.

This clonotype was found many times. The rearrangement joins TRBV20-1 to TRBJ2-7; 8 nucleotides line up with TRBD2. The CDR3 loop spans 13 amino acids. Per germline, CDR1 DFQATT and CDR2 SNEGSKA (reference sequence). The V and J ends lost 6 bases and 9 bases, in that order; junction bases with no gene match: 13. The CDR3 sequence: CSALGPGGLGQYF. In nucleotides, the CDR3 is TGCAGTGCCTTGGGGCCGGGAGGGCTCGGGCAGTACTTC.

CDR3 nucleotides: TGTGCCATCAATCGTCTAGCGGGAGGGCGGACAGATACGCAGTATTTT. Its protein product is CAINRLAGGRTDTQYF. The rearrangement links TRBV10-3 to TRBJ2-3, with 12 nucleotides matching TRBD2. V shed 7 bases and J 3 bases; nucleotides not matched to a gene: 8. The CDR3 is 16 residues long. CDR1 is ENHRY, CDR2 SYGVKD, per germline.

This clonotype showed up many times. This chain uses TRBV5-1 with TRBJ2-1; D is perhaps TRBD2 (5 bases). CDR3 length equals 15 residues. V was trimmed by 1 base and J by 0 bases, leaving 8 bases between them. Per germline, CDR1 SGHRS and CDR2 YFSETQ. The CDR3 DNA sequence: TGCGCCAGCAGCTTGTCCGGAGGCTCCTACAATGAGCAGTTCTTC. Encoded protein: CASSLSGGSYNEQFF.

This chain links TRBV28 with TRBJ2-5; D call uncertain. Trimming cost V 4 bases and J 10 bases, with 13 bases left between them. The germline V gene has CDR1 MDHEN and CDR2 SYDVKM. The CDR3 runs to 12 residues. The CDR3 nucleotides read TGTGCCAGCAGTTCAAGCACGCGAAACCAGTACTTC. It codes for CASSSSTRNQYF.